This entry lists 25 T cell receptor beta chains sequenced from one sample in a study of T cells in Graves' hyperthyroidism and ophthalmopathy. Researchers took RNA transcripts and amplified the TCR beta CDR3 regions from them. With the HTBI primer set, the TCR CDR3 went through a first round of RT-PCR. TCRdb analysed the multiplex PCR reads with MiXCR anew, one entry per CDR3 protein. The sample has hundreds of thousands of distinct CDR3 sequences, over 15% seen once. Source material: blood. Receptors originate from a woman between 18 and 29 years old with Graves' ophthalmopathy.

The genes are TRBV6-4 and TRBJ2-1; TRBD2 agrees at 7 bases. V shed 5 bases, J shed 3 bases, and the junction held 7 bases outside the gene matches. CDR3 length: 15 amino acids. Germline CDR1 MRHNA, CDR2 SNTAGT. The CDR3 here is CASSTSGVSYNEQFF. The CDR3 DNA is TGTGCCAGCAGTACAAGCGGGGTAAGCTACAATGAGCAGTTCTTC.

About this clonotype: A much larger clone differs from this one at a single base, so this may be a read error. The chain links TRBV5-1 to TRBJ2-2; D is ambiguous. The CDR3 consists of 16 residues. Germline CDR1 and CDR2: SGHRS and YFSETQ. Trimming removed 4 bases from V and 2 bases from J, with 15 bases in between. The DNA for the CDR3 is TGCGCCAGCAGCCCGCAGAGGTGTCCAAACACCGGGGAGCTGTTTTTT. This gives the protein CASSPQRCPNTGELFF.

This clonotype was detected only a few times. The rearrangement uses TRBV14 and TRBJ2-1; a weak D match, TRBD2 (6 bases). CDR1 and CDR2 from the germline V gene are SGHDN and FVKESK. With 3 bases removed from V and 5 bases from J, the gap between germline ends came to 11 bases. The CDR3 covers 14 residues. The CDR3, as DNA: TGTGCCAGCAGCCAGGGGACTCCCGACAATGAGCAGTTCTTC. Translating it yields CASSQGTPDNEQFF.

The chain uses TRBV12-3 or TRBV12-4 and TRBJ1-2; 7 bases map to TRBD1. The J segment lost 6 bases and the V segment lost 0 bases, leaving 10 bases of the junction unmatched. This CDR3 has 16 amino acids. The CDR3 spells CASSLAGRGDSDGYTF. The CDR3 nucleotides are TGTGCCAGCAGTTTAGCGGGCAGGGGGGATTCGGATGGCTACACCTTC.

Worth noting for this clonotype: Since a much larger clone is just one base distant, this may be a read error. CDR3 sequence (DNA): TGTGCCAGCAACCGGAGGTACGGGACCTACGAGCAGTACTTC. Its protein product is CASNRRYGTYEQYF. V and J are TRBV6-2 or TRBV6-3 and TRBJ2-7; TRBD2 might be the D (5 bases). V dropped 7 bases and J dropped 2 bases, with 15 bases sitting between them. The CDR3 runs 14 residues. Looked up from germline, CDR1 is MNHEY and CDR2 is SVGEGT.

At least ten counts were recorded for this clonotype. The DNA for the CDR3 is TGTGCCAGCAGTTTGCAGGAACAAGAGACCCAGTACTTC. Its protein is CASSLQEQETQYF. This chain joins TRBV12-3 or TRBV12-4 and TRBJ2-5; D is unclear. The CDR3 is 13 amino acids. The V and J ends lost 3 bases and 2 bases respectively, with 7 bases between them.

This rearrangement joins TRBV5-6 to TRBJ1-1; a possible D gene is TRBD1 (5 bases). V lost 4 bases and J 4 bases, leaving 14 bases between the germline ends. This CDR3 region has 14 residues. The germline V gene has CDR1 SGHDT and CDR2 YYEEEE. The CDR3 region is CASSGRDAATEAFF. The CDR3 nucleotides read TGTGCCAGCAGCGGCCGGGACGCAGCCACTGAAGCTTTCTTT.

V usage is TRBV28 and J usage is TRBJ2-2; a possible D gene is TRBD2 (5 bases). The CDR3 covers 13 residues. Germline-derived CDR1 and CDR2 are MDHEN and SYDVKM. V was clipped by 2 bases and J by 7 bases, with 8 bases between them. CDR3 nucleotides: TGTGCCAGCAGTTTACGGGGAGACGGGGAGCTGTTTTTT. Its protein product is CASSLRGDGELFF.

This clonotype has a count of ten or more. The V call is TRBV6-2 or TRBV6-3, the J call TRBJ2-3; D ambiguous. V was pared by 2 bases and J by 2 bases, with 8 bases between. The CDR3 loop spans 14 amino acids. Germline V CDR1 and CDR2: MNHEY, SVGEGT. In DNA form, the CDR3 reads TGTGCCAGCAGTTACCTAGACTCCACAGATACGCAGTATTTT. Translation gives CASSYLDSTDTQYF.

This clonotype was seen ten or more times. The chain links TRBV10-1 to TRBJ2-5, with 14 bases lining up with TRBD2. CDR1 is WNHNN, CDR2 SYGVQD, per germline (reference sequence). The CDR3 is made up of 16 amino acids. V lost 5 bases and J lost 5; bases outside the gene matches: 7. The CDR3 here is CASSPTSGGAGETQYF. The CDR3 region has the DNA TGCGCCAGCAGTCCGACTAGCGGGGGGGCCGGGGAGACCCAGTACTTC.

In this sample, this clonotype turned up many times. The V gene is TRBV19, the J gene TRBJ1-2; 12 bases align to TRBD1. The ends lost 6 bases at V and 8 bases at J; junction bases unmatched: 7. The CDR3 covers 14 residues. Looked up from germline, CDR1 is LNHDA and CDR2 is SQIVND (reference sequence). CDR3 DNA: TGTGCCAGTAGACCGGGACAGGGGGCAAGAGGCTACACCTTC. It translates to CASRPGQGARGYTF. Full variable domain (remainder filled in from reference TRBV19 and TRBJ1-2): DGGITQSPKYLFRKEGQNVTLSCEQNLNHDAMYWYRQDPGQGLRLIYYSQIVNDFQKGDIAEGYSVSREKKESFPLTVTSAQKNPTAFYLCASRPGQGARGYTFGSGTRLTVV.

This clonotype was seen only a few times. This chain's CDR3 is CASSLGGGIDGYTF. DNA of the CDR3: TGCGCCAGCAGCTTGGGAGGGGGCATAGATGGCTACACCTTC. The chain employs TRBV5-1 and TRBJ1-2, with 7 bases fitting TRBD1. With 0 bases clipped from V and 6 bases from J, the junction kept 5 bases outside the gene matches. This CDR3 comprises 14 residues. Germline V CDR1 and CDR2: SGHRS, YFSETQ.

This clonotype occurred a few times. The CDR3 region is CASSRGQGDSGANVLTF. As DNA, the CDR3 is TGTGCCAGCAGTAGAGGACAGGGGGACTCTGGGGCCAACGTCCTGACTTTC. This sequence joins TRBV12-3 or TRBV12-4 and TRBJ2-6, with 10 positions matching TRBD1. V lost 5 bases to trimming and J lost 0 bases; unmatched junction nucleotides: 4. The CDR3 covers 17 residues.

This clonotype came up a few times. V usage is TRBV29-1 and J usage is TRBJ1-2, with D uncertain. The CDR3 has 16 residues. V lost 8 bases and J lost 5, with 27 bases in between. CDR1 and CDR2 (germline): SQVTM, ANQGSEA. The CDR3: CSLTGEQTNVGYGYTF. Here the CDR3 DNA reads TGCAGCCTCACCGGGGAACAGACGAACGTAGGTTATGGCTACACCTTC.

This clonotype has ten or more counts. This chain links TRBV2 with TRBJ2-1; 7 bases align to TRBD1. The CDR3 length is 15 residues. Trimming cost V 9 bases and J 7 bases; bases outside gene matches: 15. Germline V gene sequence: CDR1 SNHLY, CDR2 FYNNEI. CDR3 nucleotide sequence: TGTGCCAGTTTAAAGGGGGCGACATCTTCGAATGAGCAGTTCTTC. Protein sequence: CASLKGATSSNEQFF.

The chain couples TRBV20-1 to TRBJ1-1; 8 nucleotides line up with TRBD1. The CDR3 loop spans 13 amino acids. Germline V gives CDR1 DFQATT, CDR2 SNEGSKA (reference sequence). The CDR3 sequence is CTARGQGNTEAFF. In DNA form, the CDR3 reads TGCACCGCTAGAGGACAGGGGAACACTGAAGCTTTCTTT.

This clonotype was seen many times. The V gene is TRBV13, the J gene TRBJ2-1, with D tentatively TRBD2 (10 bases). The V gene lost 5 bases and the J gene lost 5 bases, with 28 bases spanning the gap. The CDR3 is made up of 19 amino acids. The germline V gene has CDR1 PRHDT and CDR2 FYEKMQ (reference sequence). CDR3 sequence: CASSRPGQGRLAGNNEQFF. The DNA for the CDR3 is TGTGCCAGCAGCCGGCCGGGACAGGGTCGACTAGCGGGTAACAATGAGCAGTTCTTC.

This clonotype was seen ten or more times. V usage is TRBV6-1 and J usage is TRBJ2-5; D unresolved. The CDR3 is 16 residues long. Germline loops: CDR1 MNHNS, CDR2 SASEGT. V was pared by 5 bases and J by 5 bases, with 21 bases between. The CDR3 region has the DNA TGTGCCAGCAGTCCCCTCCCGGGCCCTGGAAGGGAGACCCAGTACTTC. As protein: CASSPLPGPGRETQYF.

This clonotype was detected ten times or more. The chain couples TRBV3-1 to TRBJ2-4; 10 bases agree with TRBD1. The ends lost 3 bases at V and 7 bases at J; junction bases unmatched: 9. From germline, CDR1 is LGHDT and CDR2 YNNKEL (reference sequence). CDR3 length: 16 amino acids. CDR3 loop: CASSQGRTGGGNIQYF. CDR3 nucleotides: TGTGCCAGCAGCCAGGGTCGGACAGGGGGTGGGAACATTCAGTACTTC.

The chain uses TRBV29-1 and TRBJ2-1; D unresolved. Germline V gives CDR1 SQVTM, CDR2 ANQGSEA. The germline V and J ends were trimmed by 6 bases and 1 base, with 13 bases remaining between them. The CDR3 is made up of 14 amino acids. The DNA for the CDR3 is TGCAGCGTCGACGGGCCAGATTCCTACAATGAGCAGTTCTTC. Its protein product is CSVDGPDSYNEQFF.

The table lists this clonotype with a few counts. The chain employs TRBV5-1 and TRBJ2-3, with TRBD2 matching 9 bases. Per the germline V gene, CDR1 is SGHRS and CDR2 is YFSETQ. CDR3 size: 16 residues. V gave up 1 base and J gave up 4 bases; unmatched junction bases: 7. The CDR3 loop is CASSLSAGGGSDTQYF. The CDR3 nucleotides are TGCGCCAGCAGCTTGAGTGCGGGAGGGGGATCAGATACGCAGTATTTT.

This clonotype appeared many times. The rearrangement joins TRBV5-1 to TRBJ1-3; the D is unclear. The CDR3 is made up of 14 amino acids. Looked up from germline, CDR1 is SGHRS and CDR2 is YFSETQ. V lost 0 bases and J lost 1, with 5 bases in between. The CDR3 DNA follows: TGCGCCAGCAGCTTGGTGGGGTCTGGAAACACCATATATTTT. Translating it yields CASSLVGSGNTIYF. Looking up the rest from reference TRBV5-1 and TRBJ1-3 gives the full variable domain: KAGVTQTPRYLIKTRGQQVTLSCSPISGHRSVSWYQQTPGQGLQFLFEYFSETQRNKGNFPGRFSGRQFSNSRSEMNVSTLELGDSALYLCASSLVGSGNTIYFGEGSWLTVV.

This clonotype came up many times. V is TRBV5-1 and J is TRBJ2-3; maybe TRBD1 (6 bases). V shed 0 bases and J shed 3 bases, with 11 bases lying between them. The germline gives CDR1 SGHRS, CDR2 YFSETQ. This CDR3 has 15 amino acids. The CDR3 reads CASSLEQGWTDTQYF. The CDR3 nucleotides read TGCGCCAGCAGCTTGGAACAGGGTTGGACAGATACGCAGTATTTT.

This clonotype was seen only a few times. The V call is TRBV9, the J call TRBJ2-7; 7 bases fit TRBD1. The J segment lost 8 bases and the V segment lost 3 bases, leaving 8 bases of the junction unmatched. Germline V lookup: CDR1 SGDLS, CDR2 YYNGEE. This CDR3 has 13 residues. CDR3 amino acids: CASSGSGTEKQYF. The CDR3 DNA reads TGTGCCAGCAGCGGGTCCGGGACAGAAAAGCAGTACTTC.

This clonotype was seen just once. The chain recombines TRBV11-2 with TRBJ2-5; 10 nucleotides match TRBD2. Germline V lookup: CDR1 SGHAT, CDR2 FQNNGV. V lost 3 bases, J lost 1 base, and 2 bases stayed unmatched. The CDR3 is 15 amino acids. The CDR3 spells CASSFRTSGQETQYF. The DNA of the CDR3 is TGTGCCAGCAGCTTCCGGACTAGCGGCCAAGAGACCCAGTACTTC.